The 3 T cell receptor beta chains in this list originate from one sample, sequenced in a study of Ad26.COV2.S vaccination and SARS-CoV-2 variants. The treatment here: around 19 received Ad26.COV2.S at low or high dose, single or two shots; about 5 received placebo; per-sample allocation not given. Sampling took place 63 days after the first vaccine or placebo injection. Sequencing was performed with immunoSEQ multiplex PCR; in TCRdb, only in-frame clones are kept and a portion is missing. The sample gives roughly 700,000 clones, about 89% of which show up once; about 1.5% is in the top ten. Sample: peripheral blood, taken in a trial of Ad26.COV2.S vaccine versus placebo. The receptors stem from a person aged 18-65 years who received the Ad26.COV2.S COVID-19 vaccine or a placebo.

This chain uses TRBV27 with TRBJ2-3; possible D gene TRBD2, 5 bases. Germline lookup yields CDR1 MNHEY and CDR2 SMNVEV (reference sequence). This CDR3 is 15 amino acids long. V lost 8 bases and J 0 bases, leaving 15 bases between the germline ends. The CDR3 sequence is CASPGEPSSTDTQYF. The CDR3 coding sequence is TGTGCCAGCCCCGGGGAGCCTTCTAGCACAGATACGCAGTATTTT.

The CDR3 loop reads CASSLGWKARQGASQPQHF. In DNA, the CDR3 is TGTGCCAGCAGCTTAGGCTGGAAGGCTCGACAGGGGGCCAGTCAGCCCCAGCATTTT. The chain carries TRBV5-6 and TRBJ1-5, with TRBD1 matching over 10 bases. CDR3 length: 19 residues. Losses at the gene ends were 2 bases for V and 6 bases for J; bases not matched to a gene: 17. CDR1 and CDR2 from the germline V gene are SGHDT and YYEEEE.

The chain carries TRBV5-4 and TRBJ2-1; TRBD2 matches at 10 bases. This CDR3 is 14 amino acids long. Germline V lookup: CDR1 SGHNT, CDR2 YYREEE (reference sequence). Germline trimming cut 7 bases from V and 3 bases from J; bases unmatched to any gene: 4. CDR3 nucleotide sequence: TGTGCCAGCCGAGGACTAGCGGACTACAATGAGCAGTTCTTC. It yields the protein CASRGLADYNEQFF.